This T cell receptor beta chain was recorded in a study of graft-versus-host responses after intestinal transplantation (dated by TCRdb to the early 2020s). About the study as a whole: Multivisceral, liver-intestinal, or isolated intestinal transplants were received by the recipients. Every recipient was given anti-thymocyte globulin induction, followed by about three years of maintenance tacrolimus and steroids. Bulk TCR-beta CDR3 sequencing was used to track graft-versus-host and host-versus-graft alloreactive T cell clones in the graft, circulation and bone marrow after intestinal transplantation. To identify alloreactive clones, pre-transplant mixed lymphocyte reaction products were sequenced and compared with unstimulated pre-transplant donor and recipient T cells. A cohort of some 24 intestinal transplant recipients, including one retransplant, was enrolled, and a few patients lacking pretransplant specimens were excluded. Donor T cell macrochimerism was defined as a peak of at least 4% donor T cells among recipient peripheral blood mononuclear cells. Samples from a few later patients were sequenced in-house on an Illumina MiSeq with MiXCR processing rather than by the commercial service.

As to this clone: It lacks a known antigen. Base qualities are not provided; no much larger clone lies one nucleotide away.

The CDR3 runs 15 amino acids, cysteine and phenylalanine included. The sequence is cut down to CDR3 DNA, 45 bases in frame from base 1. V and J lose 4 bases and 2 bases, and a span of 15 bases separates them. In the germline V gene, CDR1 corresponds to SGHDN and CDR2 to FVKESK. Results the study describes overall, beyond this receptor: In patients with donor T cell macrochimerism, the allografts had high GvH to HvG T cell clonal ratios. Early after transplant, peak levels of circulating GvH clones were associated with declines in HvG clones. GvH clones were detected in recipient bone marrow, and some appeared earlier in ileal mucosa or blood, consistent with an intestinal mucosal origin. The conclusions were limited by the relatively low number and heterogeneity of the intestinal transplant patients.

Library preparation was by the immunoSEQ multiplex PCR assay. In most patients, genomic DNA was isolated using the Qiagen DNeasy Blood and Tissue Kit and sent frozen to Adaptive Biotechnologies for TCR sequencing. Adaptive Biotechnologies carried out high-throughput TCR-beta CDR3 sequencing of genomic DNA for most patients. The paper's processing steps were these. Adaptive's ImmunoSEQ software supplied the TCR sequencing data for 18 patients, while MiXCR and VDJtools were used to process a few other patients. To correct CD4 versus CD8 sorting errors, any sequence found in both subsets at a frequency ratio below 5:1 was removed. CDR3 nucleotide sequences shared between donor and recipient were removed because the origin of such sequences could not be assigned. To count as alloreactive, a clone needed at least 2-fold expansion over unstimulated cells and a minimum CFSE-low frequency of 0.002% (template counts) or 0.001% (read counts). A clone was considered mappable if detected in the sequenced pre-transplant spleen, lymph node, or MLR CFSE-low populations of the donor or recipient. The cumulative frequency of alloreactive clones was calculated as a percentage of all sequences, weighted by copy number. TCRdb stores this immuneACCESS table with in-frame sequences only. Part of the clones is absent; in the studies checked, under half of the shortfall reflects unresolved V genes, and no reason is known for the rest. The V and J calls and clone size were taken over from that table, and D and trimming were inferred from the DNA. Counted in this sample were roughly 110,000 clones; 85% to 95% of them appeared once. The top ten hold approximately 1% of the sample.

What this sample's time point label stands for: cells obtained before transplantation from donor or recipient. CD3+CD4+ and CD3+CD8+ populations were FACS-sorted from unstimulated pre-transplant donor and recipient cells taken from spleen or lymph nodes. Material: unstimulated CD8+ T cells sorted from spleen or lymph node cells, obtained before transplant. The chain is assembled from TRBV14 and TRBJ2-7; TRBD2 is a weak D gene call, 6 bases matching. This TCR derives from a human donor who was the organ donor for an intestinal transplant. In nucleotides, the sequence is TGTGCCAGCAGCCGGACCGGGACTGTGACCTACGAGCAGTACTTC. It specifies CASSRTGTVTYEQYF. Joined to the reference TRBV14 and TRBJ2-7 proteins, this CDR3 gives the full variable domain: EAGVTQFPSHSVIEKGQTVTLRCDPISGHDNLYWYRRVMGKEIKFLLHFVKESKQDESGMPNNRFLAERTGGTYSTLKVQPAELEDSGVYFCASSRTGTVTYEQYFGPGTRLTVT.